The sample holds a few counts of the clone carrying this T cell receptor beta chain. Its antigen is as yet unknown. Generated by immunoSEQ multiplex PCR, the TCRdb table keeps only in-frame clones and is missing some. The table includes 150,000 to 180,000 clones, around 83% detected once. The sample originates from a study of cytomegalovirus exposure and HLA in healthy donors. Study-level information: According to later analysis, the same platform produced the 120 validation and 666 first-cohort repertoires.

Study-wide results and caveats: Some TCR beta chains (more than 150 of them) were listed as cytomegalovirus-associated.

The V segment lost 8 bases and the J segment 6 bases; nucleotides outside the gene matches: 10. CDR3 length: 13 amino acids. This receptor was identified in a human donor in good health. What was sequenced was PBMCs. The rearrangement links TRBV23-1 to TRBJ2-7, with 7 bases identical to TRBD2. TRBV23-1 belongs to the ORF category, with a function that is uncertain. As DNA, the CDR3 is TGCGCCAGCTCGGGGGGAACAACTTGCGAGCAGTACTTC. This gives the protein CASSGGTTCEQYF.